The rows below give T cell receptor beta chains drawn from one sample of a study of blood T cell repertoires in COVID-19. Using immunoSEQ multiplex PCR, the repertoire was profiled, and TCRdb retains in-frame clones only, with some absent. Of 200,000 to 250,000 clones listed, 75% to 85% were seen once; the top ten hold around 1.3%. Sequenced: peripheral blood. These receptors all stem from a woman aged 30 to 39 with COVID-19, enrolled during active disease. Each CDR3 is given with its conserved first and last residue. The order of the fields is J gene, V gene, D gene, clone size, CDR3 DNA, CDR3 protein. D genes are given only for firm matches. Clone size appears in some rows only: once, few, many, or a class for an expanded clone.

>TRBJ2-7|TRBV27|TRBD2|.
TGTGCCAGCAGTTCCTCTCGACTAGCGGGAGGCGACGAGCAGTACTTC
CASSSSRLAGGDEQYF
>TRBJ2-1|TRBV29-1|TRBD1|.
TGCAGCGTAGACGGGACAGACAATGAGCAGTTCTTC
CSVDGTDNEQFF
>TRBJ1-4|TRBV9|TRBD1|.
TGTGCCAGCAGCGCCGAAGGGGACAGTAATGAAAAACTGTTTTTT
CASSAEGDSNEKLFF
>TRBJ2-5|TRBV19|TRBD2|.
TGTGCCAGTAGTATTGGGCTAGCGGGAGGGGTGGAGACCCAGTACTTC
CASSIGLAGGVETQYF
>TRBJ2-5|TRBV9|TRBD2|.
TGTGCCAGCAGCGTAGAAGGGACTAGCGGGGGGTACCAAGAGACCCAGTACTTC
CASSVEGTSGGYQETQYF
>TRBJ2-1|TRBV7-6|.|.
TGTGCCAGCAGCTTATCTGGGCAGTCCGGAAATGAGCAGTTCTTC
CASSLSGQSGNEQFF
>TRBJ2-2|TRBV5-4|.|.
TGTGCCAGCAGCGCACGGGCGGGGAACGGGGAGCTGTTTTTT
CASSARAGNGELFF
>TRBJ1-2|TRBV12-3/TRBV12-4|.|once
TGTGCCTTGCGGGTCAGCTATGGCTACACCTTC
CALRVSYGYTF
>TRBJ1-5|TRBV15|TRBD1|.
TGTGCCACCAGCAGAGATCAGCAGGGGGTGAGCAATCAGCCCCAGCATTTT
CATSRDQQGVSNQPQHF
>TRBJ2-3|TRBV5-4|.|.
TGTGCCAGCAGCCCGTCTAGCACAGATACGCAGTATTTT
CASSPSSTDTQYF
>TRBJ2-3|TRBV5-1|.|.
TGCGCCAGCGGAGTACTAGACCCTGGCACAGATACGCAGTATTTT
CASGVLDPGTDTQYF
>TRBJ2-5|TRBV6-5|.|.
TGTGCCAGCAGTTACTCAGGGGTTGGGGAGACCCAGTACTTC
CASSYSGVGETQYF
>TRBJ2-3|TRBV19|TRBD2|.
TGTGCCAGTAGTCCACTAGCGGGGGCCAGCACAGATACGCAGTATTTT
CASSPLAGASTDTQYF
>TRBJ1-2|TRBV11-2|.|.
TGTGCCAGCAGCTTAGGGAGAACAGGAGGCTACACCTTC
CASSLGRTGGYTF
>TRBJ2-4|TRBV19|TRBD1|.
TGTGCCAGTAGTACGACAGGGGGCCTCGGCATTCAGTACTTC
CASSTTGGLGIQYF
>TRBJ2-7|TRBV7-8|TRBD1|.
TGTGCCAGCAGCTTAGCGTTGGACAGGAACTACGAGCAGTACTTC
CASSLALDRNYEQYF
>TRBJ1-1|TRBV6-5|TRBD1|.
TGTGCCAGCAGCTCAACAAGGGGGCGTGCGGGAGCTTTCTTT
CASSSTRGRAGAFF
>TRBJ2-5|TRBV7-2|TRBD2|.
TGTGCCAGCAGCTTACAAAGAGGGGAGGGAGAGACCCAGTACTTC
CASSLQRGEGETQYF
>TRBJ2-5|TRBV5-1|.|.
TGCGCCAGCAGCTTGGAAGGGGGACCAGAGACCCAGTACTTC
CASSLEGGPETQYF
>TRBJ1-5|TRBV19|.|.
TGTGCCAGTAGTATAGTGAGGCGGTATAATCAGCCCCAGCATTTT
CASSIVRRYNQPQHF
>TRBJ2-7|TRBV28|TRBD2|.
TGTGCCAGCAGTTTAGCGGGGGGGTCCTCCGAGCAGTACTTC
CASSLAGGSSEQYF
>TRBJ1-1|TRBV27|TRBD1|.
TGTGCCAGCAGTTTGAGGGGGCGGGACACTGAAGCTTTCTTT
CASSLRGRDTEAFF
>TRBJ2-1|TRBV5-5|.|.
TGTGCCAGCAGCCTACTCCCCTACAATGAGCAGTTCTTC
CASSLLPYNEQFF
>TRBJ2-3|TRBV27|.|.
TGTGCCTCCAAAAGGGGAAGCACAGATACGCAGTATTTT
CASKRGSTDTQYF
>TRBJ1-2|TRBV11-2|TRBD1|.
TGTGCCAGCCAAGGCGGGACAGAGACTAACTATGGCTACACCTTC
CASQGGTETNYGYTF
>TRBJ2-3|TRBV18|TRBD1|.
TGTGCCAGCTCACCACAGGTGACAGGGGCCTCTCGGGGGCGCACAGATACGCAGTATTTT
CASSPQVTGASRGRTDTQYF
>TRBJ2-7|TRBV5-1|TRBD1|.
TGCGCCAGCAGCTCCACGACAGGGGAATACGCCGAGCAGTACTTC
CASSSTTGEYAEQYF
>TRBJ2-1|TRBV9|.|few
TGTGCCAGCAGCGTACGCCAGTACAATGAGCAGTTCTTC
CASSVRQYNEQFF
>TRBJ2-3|TRBV3-1/TRBV3-2|.|.
TGTGCCAGCAGCCAAGTTAGGGAGGGGGGCCCCGATACGCAGTATTTT
CASSQVREGGPDTQYF
>TRBJ2-1|TRBV15|.|.
TGTGCCACCAGCAGAGATAGGCGATCCACAGCAGAGCAGTTCTTC
CATSRDRRSTAEQFF
>TRBJ2-5|TRBV6-2/TRBV6-3|.|.
TGTGCCAGCAGTACCCGGGCAGGGTGGCAAGAGACCCAGTACTTC
CASSTRAGWQETQYF
>TRBJ2-5|TRBV19|TRBD2|few
TGTGCCAGTAGTATAGGACTAGCGGTACGAGAGACCCAGTACTTC
CASSIGLAVRETQYF
>TRBJ2-7|TRBV7-9|.|.
TGTGCCAGCAGCTTGAATGGAAACGAGGACGAGCAGTACTTC
CASSLNGNEDEQYF
>TRBJ2-3|TRBV4-2|TRBD1|.
TGTGCCAGCAGCCAAGGGGGACAGGGATACACAGATACGCAGTATTTT
CASSQGGQGYTDTQYF
>TRBJ2-2|TRBV27|TRBD2|.
TGTGCCAGCAGTTTACTGGAGATGGCTAGCGGGATCACCGGGGAGCTGTTTTTT
CASSLLEMASGITGELFF
>TRBJ2-6|TRBV6-2/TRBV6-3|.|few
TGTGCCAGCAGCAACGGTTCGGGGGCCAACGTCCTGACTTTC
CASSNGSGANVLTF
>TRBJ1-1|TRBV5-1|.|.
TGCGCCAGCAGCTTGATGACAACACGGAACACTGAAGCTTTCTTT
CASSLMTTRNTEAFF
>TRBJ2-5|TRBV7-9|TRBD2|.
TGTGCCAGCAGCTTATGGACTAGCGAGAAAGAGACCCAGTACTTC
CASSLWTSEKETQYF
>TRBJ1-1|TRBV7-8|TRBD1|.
TGTGCCAGCAGCTTTACAGGGGGGGAAACTGAAGCTTTCTTT
CASSFTGGETEAFF
>TRBJ2-5|TRBV5-4|.|.
TGTGCCAGCAGCTTGAACGGGCTGGGACTCCAAGAGACCCAGTACTTC
CASSLNGLGLQETQYF
>TRBJ1-2|TRBV21-1|.|.
TGTGCCAGCAGCATCCGGGACAGGGTAAGGGTATACTATGGCTACACCTTC
CASSIRDRVRVYYGYTF
>TRBJ2-7|TRBV21-1|.|.
TGTGCCAGCAGCTTCAAGAACGGGGGACAGGTCTCCTACGAGCAGTACTTC
CASSFKNGGQVSYEQYF
>TRBJ2-7|TRBV5-8|.|.
TGTGCCAGCAGCCGTTACAGCTACGAGCAGTACTTC
CASSRYSYEQYF
>TRBJ2-2|TRBV5-6|TRBD1|.
TGTGCCAGCAGCTTGCAGGGGGCGAGAACCGGGGAGCTGTTTTTT
CASSLQGARTGELFF
>TRBJ2-2|TRBV12-5|.|.
TGTGCTAGTGGTTTGCTCGGCACCGGGGAGCTGTTTTTT
CASGLLGTGELFF
>TRBJ2-3|TRBV3-1/TRBV3-2|.|many
TGTGCCAGCAGCCGAGGGCGAGATACGCAGTATTTT
CASSRGRDTQYF
>TRBJ1-4|TRBV7-8|.|.
TGTGCCAGCAGCTTAGCGGAGGGGAGTAATGAAAAACTGTTTTTT
CASSLAEGSNEKLFF
>TRBJ1-5|TRBV12-3/TRBV12-4|.|many
TGTGCCAGCAGGCCGACAGGCAATCAGCCCCAGCATTTT
CASRPTGNQPQHF
>TRBJ2-5|TRBV6-5|.|.
TGTGCCAGCAGCCGGAGGGACCAGGCGACCCAGTACTTC
CASSRRDQATQYF
>TRBJ2-7|TRBV18|.|.
TGTGCCAGCTCACCCCGGGTTGTACCCTCCTACGAGCAGTACTTC
CASSPRVVPSYEQYF
>TRBJ2-7|TRBV3-1/TRBV3-2|TRBD2|.
TGTGCCAGCAGCCAAACTAGCGGTGCCTACGAGCAGTACTTC
CASSQTSGAYEQYF
>TRBJ1-5|TRBV20-1|TRBD1|.
TGCAGTGCTAGTACACAGGGGTCTCAGCCCCAGCATTTT
CSASTQGSQPQHF
>TRBJ2-7|TRBV7-9|.|.
TGTGCCAGCAGCTTAGCAGGGGGCTCCTACGAGCAGTACTTC
CASSLAGGSYEQYF